This T cell receptor (beta chain) is from a study of T cells of healthy individuals (dated by TCRdb to 2017 to 2018). The sample holds many counts of this clonotype. This receptor's antigen is unknown. Base quality data are lacking; no much larger clone is found one base away. From the germline V gene, CDR1 is SGHTA and CDR2 is FQGNSA. From its cysteine to its phenylalanine, the CDR3 spans 13 amino acids. Only the CDR3 DNA stays, 39 bases, in frame from base 1. At the junction V is shortened by 5 bases and J by 8 bases; bases outside the gene matches: 3. To prepare the library, 5' RACE was applied. Sequencing relied on an Illumina MiSeq. In TCRdb, the public reads were trimmed at Q25 with fastp and aligned with MiXCR, with productive beta chains retained. For every CDR3 protein sequence, its rows merge into one entry that carries the most common genes and DNA. This sample comprises tens of thousands of distinct CDR3 sequences, 16% of them detected only once. The leading ten clones occupy less than 6% of the sample.

Here the chain combines TRBV7-2 and TRBJ1-1; 12 nucleotides in the junction match TRBD1. This TCR derives from a human donor in good health. The bases read TGTGCCAGCAGCCGCGGGACAGGGGGCGAAGCTTTCTTT. It translates to CASSRGTGGEAFF. Joined to the reference TRBV7-2 and TRBJ1-1 proteins, this CDR3 gives the full variable domain: GAGVSQSPSNKVTEKGKDVELRCDPISGHTALYWYRQSLGQGLEFLIYFQGNSAPDKSGLPSDRFSAERTGGSVSTLTIQRTQQEDSAVYLCASSRGTGGEAFFGQGTRLTVV.